Listed here are 12 T cell receptor beta chains from one sample, sequenced in a study of T-cell reconstitution after alpha-beta-depleted transplantation in children. Unique molecular identifiers were built into the TCRbeta library. TCRdb used MiXCR to reprocess the PCR reads, holding one entry per CDR3 protein. The sample lists about 980,000 distinct CDR3 sequences; about 29% were seen once. The sequences come from PBMCs, mostly from graft donor cells, collected 360 days after TCRalphabeta/CD19-depleted stem cell transplant. These receptors came from a boy under three years old who had a stem cell transplant for SCID, so the T cells may come from the graft donor.

This clonotype turned up a few times. This sequence joins TRBV6-1 and TRBJ2-1; 12 bases match TRBD2. This CDR3 is 17 amino acids long. The V gene end was trimmed by 6 bases and the J gene end by 4 bases; junction bases not matched to a gene: 10. The germline V gene encodes CDR1 MNHNS and CDR2 SASEGT. CDR3 in amino acids: CASSTASGGAGYNEQFF. The CDR3 region has the DNA TGTGCCAGCAGCACTGCTAGCGGGGGGGCGGGGTACAATGAGCAGTTCTTC.

V gene TRBV2 combines with J gene TRBJ2-3, with D possibly TRBD1 on 6 matching bases. CDR3 size: 14 residues. Trimming stripped 5 bases from V and 4 bases from J, with 13 bases between. The germline V gene encodes CDR1 SNHLY and CDR2 FYNNEI. CDR3: CASSYLQGSDTQYF. The DNA for the CDR3 is TGTGCCAGCAGTTACTTACAGGGATCAGATACGCAGTATTTT.

As to this clonotype: The limits of the CDR3 on the DNA are not certain, so only TCRdb's listed CDR3 is given. V and J are TRBV21-1 and TRBJ2-3; the D segment call TRBD1 is taken from the table without a DNA check. TRBV21-1 counts as a pseudogene. The CDR3 is 18 amino acids in total, end residues counted. This chain's CDR3 is CASFPVGGGAGWWNTQYF.

The gene calls are TRBV19 and TRBJ2-4, with a weak D call TRBD2 (5 bases). The CDR3 is 16 amino acids. The V gene lost 4 bases and the J gene lost 3 bases, with 16 bases spanning the gap. Germline V lookup: CDR1 LNHDA, CDR2 SQIVND (reference sequence). The CDR3 sequence: CASSRHQDFYKNIQYF. CDR3 in DNA: TGTGCCAGTAGTAGACACCAGGACTTTTACAAAAACATTCAGTACTTC.

The gene calls are TRBV5-4 and TRBJ1-1; 7 nucleotides line up with TRBD1. With V trimmed by 0 bases and J by 11 bases, 4 bases remained unmatched. The CDR3 covers 12 residues. From germline, CDR1 is SGHNT and CDR2 YYREEE (reference sequence). CDR3 protein: CASSLGQGLAFF. CDR3 nucleotides: TGTGCCAGCAGCTTGGGACAGGGTCTGGCTTTCTTT.

This clonotype has more than one count but fewer than ten. The chain uses TRBV6-1 and TRBJ2-4, with 10 bases aligning to TRBD2. The germline V gene has CDR1 MNHNS and CDR2 SASEGT. Trimming removed 8 bases from V and 0 bases from J; junction bases left unmatched: 10. The CDR3 runs to 17 residues. In DNA form, the CDR3 reads TGTGCCAGCGGGGCTAGCGGGGGCCACTTAGCCAAAAACATTCAGTACTTC. Its protein is CASGASGGHLAKNIQYF.

This chain connects TRBV28 to TRBJ2-3, with D perhaps TRBD2 (5 bases). Per the germline V gene, CDR1 is MDHEN and CDR2 is SYDVKM. V was pared by 3 bases and J by 14 bases, with 12 bases between. This CDR3 has 11 residues. In DNA, the CDR3 is TGTGCCAGCAGTTTGGAGGCATTGCGGTATTTT. It specifies CASSLEALRYF.

In this sample, this clonotype turned up a few times. The chain carries TRBV12-3 or TRBV12-4 and TRBJ2-3, with a tentative D call TRBD2 (7 bases). The CDR3 consists of 15 residues. V lost 8 bases, J lost 7 bases, and 22 bases lay in between. The CDR3 protein is CASAPMGAGAYTQYF. The CDR3 bases are TGTGCCAGCGCTCCCATGGGTGCGGGGGCATATACGCAGTATTTT.

This clonotype was counted between two and nine times. The chain links TRBV12-3 or TRBV12-4 to TRBJ2-3, with D unresolved. Trimming left V 0 bases short and J 4 bases short, with 8 bases between. The CDR3 is made up of 14 amino acids. This chain's CDR3 is CASSLALGPDTQYF. CDR3 bases: TGTGCCAGCAGTTTAGCCCTGGGCCCAGATACGCAGTATTTT.

This clonotype showed up many times. V gene TRBV28 combines with J gene TRBJ2-7; possible D gene TRBD2, 6 bases. CDR1 is MDHEN, CDR2 SYDVKM, per germline. The CDR3 length is 16 residues. V lost 4 bases and J lost 6, with 22 bases in between. The CDR3 here is CASSSGSFKARFEQYF. CDR3 bases: TGTGCCAGCAGTTCCGGGAGTTTTAAGGCTAGGTTCGAGCAGTACTTC.

The rearrangement links TRBV20-1 to TRBJ1-4; 8 bases map to TRBD1. The V and J ends lost 5 bases and 7 bases, in that order; junction bases with no gene match: 6. This CDR3 spans 13 amino acids. Germline values: CDR1 DFQATT, CDR2 SNEGSKA (reference sequence). This chain's CDR3 is CSARQGRGEKLFF. In DNA, the CDR3 is TGCAGTGCTCGACAGGGGCGGGGTGAAAAACTGTTTTTT.

This sequence joins TRBV7-2 and TRBJ2-2; 9 bases fit TRBD2. CDR3 size: 16 residues. Germline CDR1 and CDR2: SGHTA and FQGNSA. With V trimmed by 3 bases and J by 6 bases, 8 bases remained unmatched. CDR3 loop: CASSLKAGGRAGELFF. The CDR3 DNA is TGTGCCAGCAGCTTGAAAGCGGGGGGCCGGGCCGGGGAGCTGTTTTTT. The full variable domain, its missing parts supplied by reference TRBV7-2 and TRBJ2-2, is GAGVSQSPSNKVTEKGKDVELRCDPISGHTALYWYRQSLGQGLEFLIYFQGNSAPDKSGLPSDRFSAERTGGSVSTLTIQRTQQEDSAVYLCASSLKAGGRAGELFFGEGSRLTVL.